These 10 T cell receptor beta chains originate from one sample sequenced in a study of blood T cell repertoires in COVID-19. Repertoires were generated with immunoSEQ multiplex PCR, while TCRdb's copy carries only in-frame clones and drops some. Of under 200,000 clones in the sample, around nine tenths are singletons; the top ten hold around 1.6%. Material for sequencing was peripheral blood. These receptors originate from a man aged 18 to 30 with active or convalescent COVID-19.

The V gene is TRBV6-5, the J gene TRBJ1-5; D uncertain. The germline gives CDR1 MNHEY, CDR2 SVGAGI. The CDR3 runs 13 residues. Deletions cut 6 bases from V and 0 bases from J, with 6 bases between. The CDR3 nucleotides are TGTGCCAGCAGACGACATAGCAATCAGCCCCAGCATTTT. Protein: CASRRHSNQPQHF.

The chain couples TRBV27 to TRBJ1-5; TRBD1 aligns across 7 bases. This CDR3 is 17 amino acids long. The germline gives CDR1 MNHEY, CDR2 SMNVEV (reference sequence). The V gene end was trimmed by 3 bases and the J gene end by 5 bases; junction bases not matched to a gene: 13. The CDR3 region is CASSFRYGSGGDQPQHF. For the CDR3, the DNA is TGTGCCAGCAGTTTCCGGTACGGGTCAGGGGGAGATCAGCCCCAGCATTTT.

V gene TRBV7-8 combines with J gene TRBJ1-2, with TRBD1 as a possible D gene (5 bases). The germline V gene has CDR1 SGHVS and CDR2 FQNEAQ. Trimming took 2 bases from V and 8 from J, leaving 12 bases between them. CDR3 length equals 13 residues. CDR3 region: CASSLKGLEGYTF. CDR3 in DNA: TGTGCCAGCAGCTTAAAGGGGCTAGAGGGCTACACCTTC.

The chain recombines TRBV2 with TRBJ1-6; 10 bases are a match to TRBD1. The junction had 11 bases not matched to a gene; V was cut back by 6 bases and J by 9 bases. CDR1 and CDR2 from the germline V gene are SNHLY and FYNNEI. The CDR3 is 16 amino acids. CDR3 residues: CASSPPGQGLGSPLHF. CDR3 DNA sequence: TGTGCCAGCAGCCCTCCGGGACAGGGGTTAGGTTCACCCCTCCACTTT.

The chain uses TRBV5-1 and TRBJ2-1; weak D call: TRBD1 (5 bases). The ends were cut back, 5 bases at V and 8 bases at J, with 8 bases in the middle. This CDR3 is built from 11 residues. The germline V gene encodes CDR1 SGHRS and CDR2 YFSETQ. The CDR3 region is CASRGRDEQFF. CDR3 DNA: TGCGCCAGCAGGGGGCGCGATGAGCAGTTCTTC. Filled out from reference TRBV5-1 and TRBJ2-1, the complete variable domain reads KAGVTQTPRYLIKTRGQQVTLSCSPISGHRSVSWYQQTPGQGLQFLFEYFSETQRNKGNFPGRFSGRQFSNSRSEMNVSTLELGDSALYLCASRGRDEQFFGPGTRLTVL.

The V gene is TRBV12-5, the J gene TRBJ2-7; a weak D match, TRBD1 (6 bases). Germline values: CDR1 LGHNT, CDR2 FRNRAP. The CDR3 contains 14 residues. V was shortened by 0 bases and J by 5 bases, with 11 bases between the two germline ends. As DNA, the CDR3 is TGTGCTAGTGGTTTGGTACTACAGGGCAACGAGCAGTACTTC. Its protein product is CASGLVLQGNEQYF.

The chain joins TRBV4-1 to TRBJ2-5; the D is unclear. CDR1 and CDR2 from the germline V gene are MGHRA and YSYEKL. Trimming took off 1 base at V and 3 bases at J, with 15 bases between the two ends. The CDR3 extends over 16 amino acids. CDR3 loop: CASSQVRSVTEETQYF. The CDR3 bases are TGCGCCAGCAGCCAAGTCAGAAGCGTCACTGAAGAGACCCAGTACTTC.

The chain couples TRBV5-4 to TRBJ1-1; D is possibly TRBD1 (5 bases). V gave up 0 bases and J gave up 2 bases, with 14 bases separating them. Germline V gene lookup returns CDR1 SGHNT and CDR2 YYREEE (reference sequence). The CDR3 consists of 16 residues. The CDR3 DNA reads TGTGCCAGCAGCTTGGAGGTGGGGCGGATTAACACTGAAGCTTTCTTT. Translation gives CASSLEVGRINTEAFF.

The chain carries TRBV7-9 and TRBJ2-3, with D perhaps matching TRBD1 (5 bases). V lost 1 base, J lost 0 bases, and 5 bases lay in between. Germline CDR1 is SEHNR and CDR2 is FQNEAQ (reference sequence). CDR3 length: 14 amino acids. CDR3 in amino acids: CASSLEGSTDTQYF. The CDR3 bases are TGTGCCAGCAGCTTAGAGGGGAGCACAGATACGCAGTATTTT.

This clone has only one observation. J is TRBJ2-5 and V is TRBV7-2; 9 nucleotides match TRBD2. V shed 5 bases and J 5 bases; nucleotides not matched to a gene: 6. This CDR3 has 14 residues. Germline loops: CDR1 SGHTA, CDR2 FQGNSA. CDR3 DNA: TGTGCCAGCAGCACTGTAGCGGGAGTGGAGACCCAGTACTTC. Translating it yields CASSTVAGVETQYF.